This TCR beta chain is drawn from a study of PD-L1 blockade in urothelial cancer. Study at large: Each patient had 0 to 3 earlier chemotherapy regimens. The researchers analyzed blood 3 weeks (second dose) and 6 weeks after treatment start. There were a median of around 140,000 T cells in blood samples.

Time point reported: pretreatment peripheral blood. The study collected 1 to 8 samples per patient, pretreatment and on-treatment. Per germline, CDR1 MNHEY and CDR2 SMNVEV (reference sequence). The CDR3 has 12 residues. With 7 bases removed from V and 4 bases from J, the gap between germline ends came to 10 bases. This table comes from immunoSEQ multiplex PCR, and its TCRdb copy is limited to in-frame clones, with some not included. The sample includes about 86,000 clones, about 83% seen only once; the top ten take around an eighth. The V call is TRBV27, the J call TRBJ2-5; a weak D match, TRBD2 (5 bases). The starting material was PBMCs, obtained around atezolizumab (anti-PD-L1) treatment. The sequence derives from a man in his 60s with urothelial cancer. The CDR3 region is CASTTLGETQYF. In DNA form, the CDR3 reads TGTGCCAGCACCACACTAGGAGAGACCCAGTACTTC.